This T cell receptor beta chain was captured in a study of T cell repertoires in cytomegalovirus infection. The CDR3 runs 15 residues. The germline gives CDR1 MNHEY, CDR2 SVGAGI. Trimming cost V 1 base and J 2 bases, with 11 bases left between them. Many counts were recorded for this clonotype. In TCRdb, the reads were re-called with MiXCR into one record per CDR3 protein. The sample holds about 310,000 distinct CDR3 sequences; roughly 15% are singletons and the top ten take 12%. The chain uses TRBV6-5 and TRBJ1-2; D not certain. The clonotype comes from a human donor in good health (CMV status not recorded). Some clones in this sample may be carry-over from other donors' samples. Source material: PBMCs. The DNA of the CDR3 is TGTGCCAGCAGTTACTTGGCTGGGTCAAACTATGGCTACACCTTC. It encodes CASSYLAGSNYGYTF.